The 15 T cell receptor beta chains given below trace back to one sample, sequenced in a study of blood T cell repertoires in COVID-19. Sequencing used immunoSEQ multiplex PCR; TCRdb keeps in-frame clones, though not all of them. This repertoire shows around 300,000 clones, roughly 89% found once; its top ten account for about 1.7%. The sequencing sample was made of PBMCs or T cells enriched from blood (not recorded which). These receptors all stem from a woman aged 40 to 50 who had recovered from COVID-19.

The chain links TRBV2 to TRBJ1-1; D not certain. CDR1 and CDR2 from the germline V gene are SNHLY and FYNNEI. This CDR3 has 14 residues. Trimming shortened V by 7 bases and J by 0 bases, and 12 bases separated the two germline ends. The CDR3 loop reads CASNQRYLNTEAFF. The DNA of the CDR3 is TGTGCCAGCAATCAGCGTTACTTGAACACTGAAGCTTTCTTT.

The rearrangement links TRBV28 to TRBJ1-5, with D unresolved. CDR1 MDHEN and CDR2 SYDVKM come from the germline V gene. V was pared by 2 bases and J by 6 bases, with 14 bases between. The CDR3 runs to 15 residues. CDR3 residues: CASSLISGAGQPQHF. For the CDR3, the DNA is TGTGCCAGCAGTTTAATAAGCGGTGCGGGTCAGCCCCAGCATTTT. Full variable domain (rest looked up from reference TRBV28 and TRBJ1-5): DVKVTQSSRYLVKRTGEKVFLECVQDMDHENMFWYRQDPGLGLRLIYFSYDVKMKEKGDIPEGYSVSREKKERFSLILESASTNQTSMYLCASSLISGAGQPQHFGDGTRLSIL.

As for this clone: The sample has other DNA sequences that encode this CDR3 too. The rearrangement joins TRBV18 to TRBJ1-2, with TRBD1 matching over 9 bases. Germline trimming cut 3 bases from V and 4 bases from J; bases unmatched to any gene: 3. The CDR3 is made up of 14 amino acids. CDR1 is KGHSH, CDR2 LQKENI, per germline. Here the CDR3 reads CASSPPGQGYGYTF. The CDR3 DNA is TGTGCCAGCTCACCCCCGGGACAGGGCTATGGCTACACCTTC.

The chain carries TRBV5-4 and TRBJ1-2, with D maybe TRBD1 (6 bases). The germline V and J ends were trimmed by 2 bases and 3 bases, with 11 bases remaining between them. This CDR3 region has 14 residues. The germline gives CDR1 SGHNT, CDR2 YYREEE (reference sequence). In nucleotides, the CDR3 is TGTGCCAGCAGCTTCGGGCAGGGGTACTATGGCTACACCTTC. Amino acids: CASSFGQGYYGYTF.

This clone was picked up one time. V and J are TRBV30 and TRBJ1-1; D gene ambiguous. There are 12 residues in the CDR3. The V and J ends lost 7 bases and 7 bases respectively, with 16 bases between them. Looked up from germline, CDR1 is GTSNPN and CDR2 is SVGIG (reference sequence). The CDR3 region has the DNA TGTGCCTCCCTCGACTCCGGAGTTGAAGCTTTCTTT. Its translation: CASLDSGVEAFF.

The CDR3 nucleotides are TGCAGCGCTGGGGGGACTAGTTTGGATACGCAGTATTTT. It is translated as CSAGGTSLDTQYF. The J gene is TRBJ2-3, the V gene TRBV29-1; 8 bases map to TRBD2. Germline assignment: CDR1 SQVTM and CDR2 ANQGSEA. Unmatched junction bases numbered 9, after V lost 7 bases and J lost 6 bases. This CDR3 region has 13 residues.

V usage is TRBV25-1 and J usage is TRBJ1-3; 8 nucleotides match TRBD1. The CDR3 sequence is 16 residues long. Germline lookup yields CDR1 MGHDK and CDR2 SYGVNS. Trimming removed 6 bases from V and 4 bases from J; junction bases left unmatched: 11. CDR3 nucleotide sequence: TGTGCCAGCAGCCAGCCCCGGACAGGGAAAGGAAACACCATATATTTT. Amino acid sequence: CASSQPRTGKGNTIYF.

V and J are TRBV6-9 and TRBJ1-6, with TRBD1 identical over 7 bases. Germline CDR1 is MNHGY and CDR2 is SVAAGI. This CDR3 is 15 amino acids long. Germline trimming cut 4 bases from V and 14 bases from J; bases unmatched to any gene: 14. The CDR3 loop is CASSSKQGFREALHF. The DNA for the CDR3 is TGTGCCAGCAGTTCAAAACAGGGGTTTAGGGAAGCCCTCCACTTT.

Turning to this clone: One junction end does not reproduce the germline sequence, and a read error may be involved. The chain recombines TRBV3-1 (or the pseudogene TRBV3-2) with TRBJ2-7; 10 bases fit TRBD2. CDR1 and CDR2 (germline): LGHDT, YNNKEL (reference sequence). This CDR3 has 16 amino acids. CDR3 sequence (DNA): TGTGCCAGCAGGCAAGAATGGAGCGGGAGGGTCGGCGAGCAGTACTTC. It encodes CASRQEWSGRVGEQYF.

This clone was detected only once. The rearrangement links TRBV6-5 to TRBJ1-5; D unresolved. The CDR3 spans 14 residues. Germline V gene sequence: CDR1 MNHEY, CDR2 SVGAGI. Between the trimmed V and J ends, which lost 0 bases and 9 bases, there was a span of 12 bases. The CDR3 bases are TGTGCCAGCAGTTACTCGGGAGGCTCCCCGCCCCAGCATTTT. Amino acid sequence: CASSYSGGSPPQHF.

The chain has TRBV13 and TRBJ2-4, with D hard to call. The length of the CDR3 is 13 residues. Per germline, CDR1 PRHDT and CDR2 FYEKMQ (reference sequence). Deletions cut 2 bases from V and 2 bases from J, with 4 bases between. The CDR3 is CASSLFTKNIQYF. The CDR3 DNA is TGTGCCAGCAGCTTATTTACCAAAAACATTCAGTACTTC. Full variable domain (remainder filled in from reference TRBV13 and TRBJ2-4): AAGVIQSPRHLIKEKRETATLKCYPIPRHDTVYWYQQGPGQDPQFLISFYEKMQSDKGSIPDRFSAQQFSDYHSELNMSSLELGDSALYFCASSLFTKNIQYFGAGTRLSVL.

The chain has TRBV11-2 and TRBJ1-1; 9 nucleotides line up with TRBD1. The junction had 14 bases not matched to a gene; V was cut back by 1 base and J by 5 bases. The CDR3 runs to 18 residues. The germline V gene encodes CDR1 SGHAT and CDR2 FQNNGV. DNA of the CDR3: TGTGCCAGCAGCTTAGTCCCCTGGGACAGGGTGGGTCGGACTGAAGCTTTCTTT. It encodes CASSLVPWDRVGRTEAFF.

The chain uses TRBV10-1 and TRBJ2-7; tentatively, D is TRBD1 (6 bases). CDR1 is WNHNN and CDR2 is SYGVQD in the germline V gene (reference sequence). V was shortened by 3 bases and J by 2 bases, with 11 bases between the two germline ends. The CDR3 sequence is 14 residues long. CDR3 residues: CASSDRTVAYEQYF. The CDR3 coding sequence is TGCGCCAGCAGTGACCGGACAGTTGCCTACGAGCAGTACTTC.

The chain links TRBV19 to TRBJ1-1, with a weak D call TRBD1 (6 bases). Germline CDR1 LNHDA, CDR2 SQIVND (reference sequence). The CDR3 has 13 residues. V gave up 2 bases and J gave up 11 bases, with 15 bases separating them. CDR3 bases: TGTGCCAGTAGTATAAAAGGGGGTAGAGAGGCTTTCTTT. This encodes CASSIKGGREAFF.

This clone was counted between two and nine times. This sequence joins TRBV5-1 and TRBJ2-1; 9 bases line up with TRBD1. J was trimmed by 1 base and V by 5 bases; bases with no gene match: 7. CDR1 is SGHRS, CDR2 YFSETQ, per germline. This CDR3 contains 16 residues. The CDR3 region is CASRPTGGGSYNEQFF. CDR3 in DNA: TGCGCCAGCAGGCCAACAGGGGGCGGGTCCTACAATGAGCAGTTCTTC.